This is a list of T cell receptor beta chains from one sample in a study of blood T cell repertoires in COVID-19. Libraries were prepared by immunoSEQ multiplex PCR; TCRdb keeps only in-frame clonotypes and omits some of them. The repertoire includes about 110,000 clones, around 90% of them detected once, and over 3% sits in the top ten. The specimen was peripheral blood. Every receptor here comes from a woman aged 45-59 years with acute or convalescent COVID-19. CDR3s include the opening cysteine and the closing phenylalanine or tryptophan. D genes are given only for firm matches.

v_gene	d_gene	j_gene	CDR3aa
TRBV24-1	TRBD1	TRBJ1-2	CATGGQGGDGYTF
TRBV10-1	NA	TRBJ2-3	CASSDTGSTDTQYF
TRBV4-1	NA	TRBJ2-5	CASSQGPQYQETQYF
TRBV19	TRBD1	TRBJ1-2	CASSMDRGHDYGYTF
TRBV27	NA	TRBJ1-4	CASSRIRTAEKLFF
TRBV5-1	NA	TRBJ2-3	CASSLGRVYTDTQYF
TRBV27	NA	TRBJ2-5	CASSSASGGFYGVTQYF
TRBV6-5	NA	TRBJ1-4	CASSYSGGEKLFF
TRBV21-1	NA	TRBJ2-5	CASSTGTGGSETQYF
TRBV12-3/TRBV12-4	NA	TRBJ1-6	CASRSGGGLHF
TRBV11-2	TRBD2	TRBJ2-3	CASSLVGGAESTDTQYF
TRBV28	TRBD2	TRBJ2-3	CASTLWEGSTDTQYF
TRBV3-1/TRBV3-2	NA	TRBJ2-5	CASSQARLGAETQYF
TRBV24-1	NA	TRBJ1-5	CATRTIGAQHF
TRBV3-1/TRBV3-2	TRBD2	TRBJ2-7	CASSQVGTSRYEQYF
TRBV2	TRBD1	TRBJ1-1	CASTEHRGNTEAFF
TRBV3-1/TRBV3-2	NA	TRBJ1-1	CASSRTGGTHSLGFF
TRBV19	NA	TRBJ2-3	CAWGRGSDTQYF
TRBV3-1/TRBV3-2	TRBD2	TRBJ2-2	CASSQETSGLSGELFF
TRBV7-7	TRBD2	TRBJ2-1	CASSPWTSGQDNEQFF
TRBV15	TRBD1	TRBJ1-5	CATSRTGSNQPQHF
TRBV7-9	NA	TRBJ2-6	CASSLAGSGANVLTF
TRBV27	NA	TRBJ2-1	CASSTRYSSYNEQFF
TRBV7-9	NA	TRBJ1-4	CASSLVVQGTTNEKLFF
TRBV14	NA	TRBJ1-2	CASSHYQGFNYGYTF
TRBV19	NA	TRBJ2-1	CASSNPRLYNEQFF
TRBV18	NA	TRBJ2-5	CASSLRLQETQYF
TRBV24-1	NA	TRBJ1-2	CATSPSEGKSYGYTF
TRBV3-1/TRBV3-2	TRBD1	TRBJ1-4	CASSLRTGGRGEKLFF
TRBV5-6	NA	TRBJ2-1	CASSFPARNNEQFF
TRBV6-6	TRBD1	TRBJ2-5	CASTNRGAETQYF
TRBV2	TRBD1	TRBJ2-5	CASSGTGALGETQYF
TRBV2	TRBD1	TRBJ2-1	CASSAGTGLANEQFF
TRBV6-5	NA	TRBJ2-7	CASLSTGSGEQYF
TRBV6-5	NA	TRBJ2-7	CASSRSADEQYF
TRBV24-1	TRBD1	TRBJ1-4	CATSDGGQGGEKLFF
TRBV4-1	NA	TRBJ1-2	CASSRGRLERYGYTF
TRBV28	NA	TRBJ1-2	CAISTVNYGYTF
TRBV5-1	TRBD1	TRBJ1-4	CASSLRQGGEKLFF
TRBV2	NA	TRBJ2-1	CASSLRDFNEQFF
TRBV11-1	TRBD2	TRBJ2-2	CASSLGAGGGTGELFF
TRBV7-2	TRBD1	TRBJ1-1	CASSSRTGSTEAFF
TRBV19	TRBD1	TRBJ2-7	CASSIGTGSYEQYF
TRBV2	NA	TRBJ2-3	CASSDAGGQIIDTQYF
TRBV11-2	TRBD2	TRBJ2-1	CASLASGSDEQFF
TRBV19	NA	TRBJ1-5	CASERYRGQPQHF
TRBV2	NA	TRBJ2-1	CASSDRQIREDNEQFF
TRBV6-6	NA	TRBJ1-1	CASSRNMYEGGRTEAFF
TRBV30	NA	TRBJ2-1	CAWRERGLRTAQQFF
TRBV19	TRBD1	TRBJ1-4	CASSKGQGVGEKLFF